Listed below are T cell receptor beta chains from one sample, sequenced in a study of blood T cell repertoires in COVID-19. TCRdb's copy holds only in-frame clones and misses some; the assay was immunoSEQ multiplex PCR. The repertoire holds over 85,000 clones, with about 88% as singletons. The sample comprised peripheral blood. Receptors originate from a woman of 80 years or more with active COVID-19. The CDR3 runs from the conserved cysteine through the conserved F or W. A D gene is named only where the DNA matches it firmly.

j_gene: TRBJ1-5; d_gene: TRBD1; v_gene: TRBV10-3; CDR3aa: CAISAVTGGFNQPQHF; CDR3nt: TGTGCCATCAGTGCCGTGACAGGGGGCTTCAATCAGCCCCAGCATTTT
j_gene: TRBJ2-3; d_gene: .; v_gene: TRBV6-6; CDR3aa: CASSYGSGLTDTQYF; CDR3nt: TGTGCCAGCAGTTACGGTAGCGGACTCACAGATACGCAGTATTTT
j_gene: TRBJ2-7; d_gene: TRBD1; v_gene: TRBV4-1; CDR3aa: CASSPSPGQGYEQYF; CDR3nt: TGCGCCAGCAGCCCTTCCCCGGGACAGGGGTACGAGCAGTACTTC
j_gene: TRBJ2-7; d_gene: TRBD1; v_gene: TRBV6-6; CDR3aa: CASSYSTGGEQYF; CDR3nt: TGTGCCAGCAGTTACTCCACAGGGGGCGAGCAGTACTTC
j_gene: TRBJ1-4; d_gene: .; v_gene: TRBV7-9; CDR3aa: CASSRPGEANEKLFF; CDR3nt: TGTGCCAGCAGCCGCCCGGGGGAGGCTAATGAAAAACTGTTTTTT
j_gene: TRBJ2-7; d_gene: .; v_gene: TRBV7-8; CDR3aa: CASSLAGGAASYEQYF; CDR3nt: TGTGCCAGCAGCTTAGCGGGCGGGGCGGCTTCCTACGAGCAGTACTTC
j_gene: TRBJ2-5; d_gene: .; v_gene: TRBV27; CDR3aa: CASSFFSGGGRGKKETQYF; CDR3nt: TGTGCCAGCAGTTTCTTCTCGGGCGGGGGCAGGGGAAAAAAAGAGACCCAGTACTTC
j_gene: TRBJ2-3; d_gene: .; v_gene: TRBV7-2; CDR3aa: CASSWQSTDTQYF; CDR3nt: TGTGCCAGCAGCTGGCAGTCCACAGATACGCAGTATTTT
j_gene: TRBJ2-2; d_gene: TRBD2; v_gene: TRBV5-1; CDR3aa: CASSFWAGAGTGELFF; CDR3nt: TGCGCCAGCAGCTTCTGGGCGGGAGCGGGCACCGGGGAGCTGTTTTTT
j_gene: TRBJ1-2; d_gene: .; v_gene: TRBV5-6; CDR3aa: CASSTRTAIFYGYTF; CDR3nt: TGTGCCAGCAGTACTAGGACCGCTATCTTCTATGGCTACACCTTC
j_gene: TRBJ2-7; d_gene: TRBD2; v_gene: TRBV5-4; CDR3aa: CASSSRTSGSRGEQYF; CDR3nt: TGTGCCAGCAGCTCGCGGACTAGCGGGTCCCGAGGGGAGCAGTACTTC
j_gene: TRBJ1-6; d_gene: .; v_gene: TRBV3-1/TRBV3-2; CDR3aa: CASSQLKPFITPLHF; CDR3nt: TGTGCCAGCAGCCAACTCAAGCCGTTTATTACGCCCCTCCACTTT
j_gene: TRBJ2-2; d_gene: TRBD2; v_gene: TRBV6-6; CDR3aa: CASTEPGLGVGGELFF; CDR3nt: TGTGCCAGCACCGAACCGGGACTAGGAGTGGGCGGGGAGCTGTTTTTT
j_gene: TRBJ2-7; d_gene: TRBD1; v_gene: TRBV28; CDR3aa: CASSVGTGSHEQYF; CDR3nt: TGTGCCAGCAGTGTCGGGACAGGCTCTCACGAGCAGTACTTC
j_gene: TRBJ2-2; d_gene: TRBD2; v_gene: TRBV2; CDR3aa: CASSGGTSGYSDRELFF; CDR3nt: TGTGCCAGCAGTGGAGGGACTAGCGGGTATTCGGATAGGGAGCTGTTTTTT
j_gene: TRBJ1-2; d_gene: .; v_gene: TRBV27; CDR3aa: CASSPGVANYGYTF; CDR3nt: TGTGCCAGCAGCCCAGGGGTAGCTAACTATGGCTACACCTTC
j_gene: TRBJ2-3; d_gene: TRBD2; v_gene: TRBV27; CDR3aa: CASSFGMGGGDTQYF; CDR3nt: TGTGCCAGCAGTTTCGGGATGGGCGGGGGAGATACGCAGTATTTT
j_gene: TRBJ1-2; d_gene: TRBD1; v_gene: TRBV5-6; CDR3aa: CASSYSDRGRGYTF; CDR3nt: TGTGCCAGCAGCTACTCGGACAGGGGGCGAGGCTACACCTTC